The present T cell receptor (beta chain) was sequenced within a study of chemoradiotherapy in HPV16-positive cancers. General study points: HPV-responsive T-cell expansion during chemoradiotherapy was linked to improved recurrence-free survival in HPV16-positive patients.

Germline assignment: CDR1 SQVTM and CDR2 ANQGSEA. The CDR3 runs to 13 residues. Trimming pared 6 bases from V and 0 bases from J, leaving 11 bases between. Comments on this clone: The antigen remains unidentified.

Sequenced by immunoSEQ multiplex PCR; TCRdb stores in-frame clones only, minus some. Among about 21,000 clones listed, more than 75% were seen once. This sample comprised blood, obtained from a patient who underwent chemoradiotherapy. The source of this sequence is a human donor with HPV-associated anogenital cancer. The chain carries TRBV29-1 and TRBJ2-5, with D perhaps TRBD1 (5 bases). This CDR3 is CSVRAGNQETQYF. As DNA, the CDR3 is TGCAGCGTCCGGGCAGGGAACCAAGAGACCCAGTACTTC.